The rows below give T cell receptor beta chains drawn from one sample of a study of T cell clonotyping in hematopoietic cell transplantation. Here immunoSEQ multiplex PCR was the method, and the copy in TCRdb shows in-frame clones only, minus some. There are 1,200 or so clones in the sample; over 40% occur only once, and roughly 24% lies in the top ten. Material: PBMCs, obtained 180 days after allogeneic stem cell transplant. Source of these receptors: a male patient in his 50s who had an allogeneic stem cell transplant from an unrelated donor, so T cells may come from the graft donor. Some clones in this sample may be carry-over from other donors' samples. Each CDR3 is given with its conserved first and last residue. The D gene is left open where the match is weak. Clone size, where shown, is once, few, many, or a class for clones that have expanded.

DNA	CDR3	length	V	J	size	D
TGTGCCAGCAGTTCACAGGGTTTTGGTCAGCCCCAGCATTTT	CASSSQGFGQPQHF	14	TRBV6-5	TRBJ1-5	.	.
TGTGCCAGCGGCTCCCGGGGACAGGGTAACTATGGCTACACCTTC	CASGSRGQGNYGYTF	15	TRBV5-4	TRBJ1-2	.	TRBD1
TGTGCCAGCAAACTGGGGCACGGCACTGAAGCTTTCTTT	CASKLGHGTEAFF	13	TRBV6-5	TRBJ1-1	.	.
TGTGCCAGTAGTACGACACAGGGCTACGAGCAGTACTTC	CASSTTQGYEQYF	13	TRBV19	TRBJ2-7	few	.
TGTGCCAGCAGTCTCCGGGACACCTCCTACGAGCAGTACTTC	CASSLRDTSYEQYF	14	TRBV27	TRBJ2-7	few	.
TGTGCCTGGACGACAATGGGAGAGGAAAAACTGTTTTTT	CAWTTMGEEKLFF	13	TRBV30	TRBJ1-4	.	.
TGTGCCTGGAGCGATGGGTGGGGGCCTGGGGCCAACGTCCTGACTTTC	CAWSDGWGPGANVLTF	16	TRBV30	TRBJ2-6	.	.
TGTGCCAGCAGCCCCCTAGGTAGCGGGAGAGAGGGACAAGAGACCCAGTACTTC	CASSPLGSGREGQETQYF	18	TRBV7-3	TRBJ2-5	.	TRBD2
TGTGCCAGTAGTATCCGGGACAGCGTCTACGAGCAGTACTTC	CASSIRDSVYEQYF	14	TRBV19	TRBJ2-7	.	TRBD1
TGCAGCGTTAGCAGGGCGAGCAATCAGCCCCAGCATTTT	CSVSRASNQPQHF	13	TRBV29-1	TRBJ1-5	once	.
TGTGCCAGCAGCGTAGGGACGGTCTACGAGCAGTACTTC	CASSVGTVYEQYF	13	TRBV9	TRBJ2-7	.	.
TGTGCCAGCAGCGTAAACATCTCCCCAGGGCCCTCCGAGCAGTACTTC	CASSVNISPGPSEQYF	16	TRBV9	TRBJ2-7	.	.
TGCACCAGCAGCCCGCCGGGACGACCCTTAGACAATGAGCAGTTCTTC	CTSSPPGRPLDNEQFF	16	TRBV1	TRBJ2-1	.	.
TGTGCCAGTAGTATCCCGGGAGCCGAAAACATTCAGTACTTC	CASSIPGAENIQYF	14	TRBV19	TRBJ2-4	.	.
TGCGCCAGCAGCCAGATCCCCGAGACTAGCGGTTCCGCCACAGATACGCAGTATTTT	CASSQIPETSGSATDTQYF	19	TRBV4-1	TRBJ2-3	.	TRBD2
TGTGCGTACGAACGGAACACTGAAGCTTTCTTT	CAYERNTEAFF	11	TRBV30	TRBJ1-1	once	.
TGTGCCAGCCGGGACGGCTACGAGCAGTACTTC	CASRDGYEQYF	11	TRBV2	TRBJ2-7	.	.
TGTGCCAGCAGCTTAAATGGGGCTGGGGCCAACGTCCTGACTTTC	CASSLNGAGANVLTF	15	TRBV7-3	TRBJ2-6	.	.
TGTGCCTGGAGTCCCTGGCACAACACCGGGGAGCTGTTTTTT	CAWSPWHNTGELFF	14	TRBV30	TRBJ2-2	large	.
TGTGCCAGCACTCTCGAACCCGGGGAGAATTCACCCCTCCACTTT	CASTLEPGENSPLHF	15	TRBV6-5	TRBJ1-6	.	.
TGTGCCAGCAGCTTGCGTGGGGGCGCGACTGGGGCCAACGTCCTGACTTTC	CASSLRGGATGANVLTF	17	TRBV7-3	TRBJ2-6	few	.
TGTGCCAGCAGCTTTGTACCAACCCGCACTCTTGTTTATAGCAATCAGCCCCAGCATTTT	CASSFVPTRTLVYSNQPQHF	20	TRBV5-4	TRBJ1-5	few	.
TGTGCCTGGAGTAAGACAGGACGAGAGACCCAGTACTTC	CAWSKTGRETQYF	13	TRBV30	TRBJ2-5	.	.
TGTGCCAGCGAAAACAGGGGGCAGTACTTC	CASENRGQYF	10	TRBV2	TRBJ2-7	few	TRBD1
TGTGCCAGCAGTGCCGGGCACCAAGAGACCCAGTACTTC	CASSAGHQETQYF	13	TRBV2	TRBJ2-5	few	.
TGTGCCAGCAGTGATTTCCAGGAAAAACTGTTTTTT	CASSDFQEKLFF	12	TRBV2	TRBJ1-4	large	.
TGTGCCAGCAGCCTTCCAGCGCCTGGGGCCAACGTCCTGACTTTC	CASSLPAPGANVLTF	15	TRBV28	TRBJ2-6	.	.
TGTGCCAGCATCAGACAAGGCTATATGAACACTGAAGCTTTCTTT	CASIRQGYMNTEAFF	15	TRBV6-5	TRBJ1-1	.	.
TGTGCCAGCAAGGCTGAGCGGGGCAGCTCCTACGAGCAGTACTTC	CASKAERGSSYEQYF	15	TRBV6-5	TRBJ2-7	.	TRBD2
TGTGCCAGCAGCTTGGAGGGCCAGAAGTTCTTC	CASSLEGQKFF	11	TRBV5-6	TRBJ2-1	few	.
TGTGCCAGCAGCCTCGTCCTCAGTAGTCCCCTCTACGAGCAGTACTTC	CASSLVLSSPLYEQYF	16	TRBV7-2	TRBJ2-7	large	.